The 11 T cell receptor beta chains below all came from one sample that was sequenced in a study of control samples from healthy donors and cancer patients. The assay was immunoSEQ multiplex PCR, and TCRdb's table has in-frame clones only and misses some. The table has 130,000 or so clones, 94% seen once. The sequencing input was blood. All receptors come from a man aged 35 to 55 in good health.

The rearrangement links TRBV9 to TRBJ2-1, with TRBD2 matching over 9 bases. The germline V gene has CDR1 SGDLS and CDR2 YYNGEE. CDR3 length: 17 amino acids. Unmatched junction bases numbered 9, after V lost 0 bases and J lost 5 bases. The CDR3 nucleotides read TGTGCCAGCAGCGTAGGAGGCGCGGGGGGGGCCCACAATGAGCAGTTCTTC. This codes for CASSVGGAGGAHNEQFF. Filled out from reference TRBV9 and TRBJ2-1, the complete variable domain reads DSGVTQTPKHLITATGQRVTLRCSPRSGDLSVYWYQQSLDQGLQFLIQYYNGEERAKGNILERFSAQQFPDLHSELNLSSLELGDSALYFCASSVGGAGGAHNEQFFGPGTRLTVL.

The chain is built from TRBV5-1 and TRBJ1-2; D gene uncertain. Per germline, CDR1 SGHRS and CDR2 YFSETQ. The V end was cut by 0 bases, the J end by 0 bases, with 15 bases between. The CDR3 length is 17 residues. CDR3 in DNA: TGCGCCAGCAGCTTGGTCCCGGACCTATACTCTAACTATGGCTACACCTTC. Protein sequence: CASSLVPDLYSNYGYTF. Full variable domain (remainder filled in from reference TRBV5-1 and TRBJ1-2): KAGVTQTPRYLIKTRGQQVTLSCSPISGHRSVSWYQQTPGQGLQFLFEYFSETQRNKGNFPGRFSGRQFSNSRSEMNVSTLELGDSALYLCASSLVPDLYSNYGYTFGSGTRLTVV.

The chain couples TRBV29-1 to TRBJ1-1; 9 nucleotides align to TRBD1. V dropped 7 bases and J dropped 4; count of bases not matched to a gene: 7. Per the germline V gene, CDR1 is SQVTM and CDR2 is ANQGSEA. The CDR3 consists of 13 residues. The CDR3 loop reads CSAAPGQGTEAFF. The DNA of the CDR3 is TGCAGCGCCGCCCCGGGACAGGGCACTGAAGCTTTCTTT.

V gene TRBV11-2 combines with J gene TRBJ2-7; D is undetermined. The germline V gene encodes CDR1 SGHAT and CDR2 FQNNGV. The V gene lost 6 bases and the J gene lost 2 bases, with 8 bases spanning the gap. The CDR3 is 12 amino acids. The CDR3 coding sequence is TGTGCCAGCAGTGTAAAACCCTACGAGCAGTACTTC. Translated: CASSVKPYEQYF. Full variable domain (outside the CDR3, taken from reference TRBV11-2 and TRBJ2-7): EAGVAQSPRYKIIEKRQSVAFWCNPISGHATLYWYQQILGQGPKLLIQFQNNGVVDDSQLPKDRFSAERLKGVDSTLKIQPAKLEDSAVYLCASSVKPYEQYFGPGTRLTVT.

The chain has TRBV6-2 or TRBV6-3 and TRBJ2-5; D is perhaps TRBD2 (5 bases). The V and J ends lost 6 bases and 9 bases respectively, with 14 bases between them. The germline V gene has CDR1 MNHEY and CDR2 SVGEGT. The CDR3 runs to 12 residues. The CDR3 DNA sequence: TGTGCCAGCAGCACCAGGCACGGGGCCCAGTACTTC. It translates to CASSTRHGAQYF.

The genes are TRBV9 and TRBJ2-1; D gene ambiguous. The CDR3 sequence is 12 residues long. The germline V gene encodes CDR1 SGDLS and CDR2 YYNGEE. Trimming removed 0 bases at V and 13 bases at J, with 11 bases between. Here the CDR3 reads CASSVAELPQFF. As DNA, the CDR3 is TGTGCCAGCAGCGTAGCTGAATTACCCCAGTTCTTC.

The V call is TRBV28, the J call TRBJ1-4, with D unclear. The germline CDR1 and CDR2 sequences are MDHEN and SYDVKM. Trimming left V 6 bases short and J 8 bases short, with 16 bases between. This CDR3 contains 14 residues. CDR3 loop: CASRRRPTREKLFF. CDR3 nucleotides: TGTGCCAGCAGAAGGAGGCCAACAAGGGAAAAACTGTTTTTT.

The rearrangement uses TRBV27 and TRBJ2-1; D is unclear. V was shortened by 7 bases and J by 7 bases, with 14 bases between the two germline ends. The germline gives CDR1 MNHEY, CDR2 SMNVEV (reference sequence). The CDR3 consists of 13 residues. The CDR3: CASIKLSSNEQFF. CDR3 nucleotides: TGTGCCAGCATAAAACTATCGTCAAATGAGCAGTTCTTC.

The gene calls are TRBV7-2 and TRBJ1-5, with D unclear. Germline V gives CDR1 SGHTA, CDR2 FQGNSA. The CDR3 runs 15 residues. The V gene lost 5 bases and the J gene lost 0 bases, with 11 bases spanning the gap. The CDR3 loop is CASSPVGTSNQPQHF. CDR3 coding DNA: TGTGCCAGCAGCCCGGTAGGAACTAGCAATCAGCCCCAGCATTTT.

This sequence joins TRBV5-1 and TRBJ1-1; D is undetermined. CDR1 is SGHRS and CDR2 is YFSETQ in the germline V gene. Trimming left V 4 bases short and J 5 bases short, with 9 bases between. The length of the CDR3 is 12 residues. CDR3 sequence reads: CASSHSGTEAFF. The CDR3 bases are TGCGCCAGCAGCCACTCCGGGACTGAAGCTTTCTTT.

This chain uses TRBV2 with TRBJ1-1; no reliable D call. The CDR3 consists of 14 residues. Germline assignment: CDR1 SNHLY and CDR2 FYNNEI. V was pared by 4 bases and J by 0 bases, with 9 bases between. Here the CDR3 reads CASSVREMNTEAFF. CDR3 coding DNA: TGTGCCAGCAGTGTCCGGGAGATGAACACTGAAGCTTTCTTT.